The 20 T cell receptor beta chains below come from one sample, sequenced in a study of T cell repertoires in cytomegalovirus infection. No antigen has been identified for these receptors. One entry per CDR3 protein results from TCRdb running MiXCR on the reads. The data contain around 900,000 distinct CDR3 sequences, around 32% of them singletons. The sequencing here drew on cultured CD8+ T cells from PBMCs, taken from culture after CMV antigen stimulation. The receptors shown here come from a human donor in good health (CMV status not recorded). Some clones in this sample may be carry-over from other donors' samples.

The chain has TRBV12-3 or TRBV12-4 and TRBJ2-6, with TRBD2 identical over 9 bases. There are 18 residues in the CDR3. With V trimmed by 5 bases and J by 0 bases, 8 bases remained unmatched. CDR3 sequence reads: CASSHSGGFISGANVLTF. The CDR3 DNA is TGTGCCAGCAGTCACAGCGGGGGGTTCATCTCTGGGGCCAACGTCCTGACTTTC.

This clonotype was counted many times. This chain uses TRBV13 with TRBJ1-2; D perhaps matches TRBD1 (6 bases). The CDR3 length is 13 residues. Germline V lookup: CDR1 PRHDT, CDR2 FYEKMQ (reference sequence). V was pared by 5 bases and J by 6 bases, with 13 bases between. In DNA, the CDR3 is TGTGCCAGCAGCCTACAGGGATCTGATGGCTACACCTTC. Its protein is CASSLQGSDGYTF.

This clonotype was counted many times. The chain joins TRBV15 to TRBJ2-2; tentative D call: TRBD1 (5 bases). CDR1 is LNHNV and CDR2 is YYDKDF in the germline V gene (reference sequence). The CDR3 loop spans 15 amino acids. V gave up 4 bases and J gave up 2 bases, with 11 bases separating them. The CDR3 loop reads CATSTTDPNTGELFF. DNA for the CDR3: TGTGCCACCAGCACGACAGACCCTAACACCGGGGAGCTGTTTTTT. Full variable domain (rest looked up from reference TRBV15 and TRBJ2-2): DAMVIQNPRYQVTQFGKPVTLSCSQTLNHNVMYWYQQKSSQAPKLLFHYYDKDFNNEADTPDNFQSRRPNTSFCFLDIRSPGLGDTAMYLCATSTTDPNTGELFFGEGSRLTVL.

The sample holds many counts of this clonotype. The chain carries TRBV6-5 and TRBJ2-1; D perhaps matches TRBD2 (5 bases). Per germline, CDR1 MNHEY and CDR2 SVGAGI. Trimming took off 0 bases at V and 6 bases at J, with 12 bases between the two ends. There are 15 residues in the CDR3. The CDR3 here is CASSYSGGLGNEQFF. CDR3 coding DNA: TGTGCCAGCAGTTACTCGGGCGGGCTCGGCAATGAGCAGTTCTTC.

The chain recombines TRBV7-6 with TRBJ2-7; no reliable D call. V dropped 8 bases and J dropped 0 bases, with 11 bases sitting between them. This CDR3 comprises 13 residues. In germline, CDR1 is SGHVS, CDR2 FNYEAQ. CDR3 DNA: TGTGCCAGCTCTGGAACCCTCTCCTACGAGCAGTACTTC. Residues: CASSGTLSYEQYF.

V and J are TRBV3-1 and TRBJ1-4; D not certain. The CDR3 has 16 residues. Germline V gene data show CDR1 as LGHDT and CDR2 as YNNKEL (reference sequence). With 4 bases removed from V and 0 bases from J, the gap between germline ends came to 12 bases. CDR3 amino acids: CASSPPMAATNEKLFF. CDR3 DNA sequence: TGTGCCAGCAGCCCTCCAATGGCTGCAACTAATGAAAAACTGTTTTTT.

This chain connects TRBV4-2 to TRBJ1-1; perhaps TRBD1 as D (5 bases). The CDR3 totals 15 residues. CDR1 and CDR2 from the germline V gene are LGHNA and YNFKEQ. Trimming cost V 0 bases and J 7 bases, with 15 bases left between them. The CDR3 DNA sequence: TGTGCCAGCAGCCAAGATTGGGGGTTTGGTGGTGAAGCTTTCTTT. Translating it yields CASSQDWGFGGEAFF.

This clonotype has just a few counts. The chain joins TRBV13 to TRBJ1-2; a possible D gene is TRBD1 (6 bases). Germline CDR1 and CDR2: PRHDT and FYEKMQ (reference sequence). This CDR3 is built from 15 residues. Trimming pared 0 bases from V and 4 bases from J, leaving 12 bases between. The CDR3 spells CASSLGTGHFYGYTF. The CDR3 region has the DNA TGTGCCAGCAGCTTAGGCACAGGGCATTTCTATGGCTACACCTTC. The variable domain in full, completed from reference TRBV13 and TRBJ1-2, reads AAGVIQSPRHLIKEKRETATLKCYPIPRHDTVYWYQQGPGQDPQFLISFYEKMQSDKGSIPDRFSAQQFSDYHSELNMSSLELGDSALYFCASSLGTGHFYGYTFGSGTRLTVV.

This chain connects TRBV4-1 to TRBJ2-7; D not resolved. V was cut by 0 bases and J by 2 bases, with 5 bases left in between. The CDR3 is made up of 13 amino acids. Germline assignment: CDR1 MGHRA and CDR2 YSYEKL. The CDR3 loop reads CASSQDPTYEQYV. The CDR3, as DNA: TGCGCCAGCAGCCAAGATCCAACCTACGAGCAGTACGTC.

The rearrangement uses TRBV13 and TRBJ1-2; D is uncertain. Between the trimmed V and J ends, which lost 0 bases and 10 bases, there was a span of 9 bases. Germline V lookup: CDR1 PRHDT, CDR2 FYEKMQ (reference sequence). There are 12 residues in the CDR3. The CDR3 sequence: CASSLGLTAYTF. As DNA, the CDR3 is TGTGCCAGCAGCTTAGGCCTTACCGCCTACACCTTC.

CDR3 sequence: CASSSALDTEAFF. CDR3 nucleotides: TGTGCCAGCAGCTCTGCCTTAGACACTGAAGCTTTCTTT. The chain is built from TRBV5-6 and TRBJ1-1; D is unresolved. V was clipped by 3 bases and J by 3 bases, with 9 bases between them. The CDR3 is made up of 13 amino acids. Germline CDR1 reads SGHDT; CDR2 reads YYEEEE.

The sample holds a few counts of this clonotype. CDR3 coding DNA: TGTGCCAGCCGAGGTTCCCCCTACGAGCAGTACGTC. Translation: CASRGSPYEQYV. The chain employs TRBV27 and TRBJ2-7; D not resolved. With 8 bases removed from V and 2 bases from J, the gap between germline ends came to 10 bases. CDR3 length: 12 residues. The V gene's germline CDR1 is MNHEY and CDR2 SMNVEV (reference sequence).

This clonotype showed up just a few times. The genes are TRBV4-3 and TRBJ2-3; a possible D gene is TRBD2 (6 bases). The CDR3 runs to 15 residues. V dropped 0 bases and J dropped 5 bases, with 12 bases sitting between them. CDR1 is LGHNA, CDR2 YSLEER, per germline. The CDR3 nucleotides read TGCGCCAGCAGCCAAGATCGCGGGGCCGGAGATACGCAGTATTTT. This sequence encodes CASSQDRGAGDTQYF.

This chain connects TRBV2 to TRBJ2-1; D unclear. Deletions cut 3 bases from V and 10 bases from J, with 16 bases between. CDR1 is SNHLY, CDR2 FYNNEI, per germline. This CDR3 is built from 14 residues. The CDR3 nucleotides read TGTGCCAGCAGTGACCCGCAGACTCCAACAGAGCAGTTCTTC. Protein: CASSDPQTPTEQFF. Supplemented by reference TRBV2 and TRBJ2-1, the full variable domain reads EPEVTQTPSHQVTQMGQEVILRCVPISNHLYFYWYRQILGQKVEFLVSFYNNEISEKSEIFDDQFSVERPDGSNFTLKIRSTKLEDSAMYFCASSDPQTPTEQFFGPGTRLTVL.

The chain links TRBV5-1 to TRBJ2-1, with D perhaps given as TRBD1 or TRBD2 (5 bases each). Trimming shortened V by 1 base and J by 8 bases, and 10 bases separated the two germline ends. From germline, CDR1 is SGHRS and CDR2 YFSETQ. The CDR3 length is 13 residues. The CDR3 DNA reads as TGCGCCAGCAGCTTGCCTAGGGACGATGAGCAGTTCTTC. It translates to CASSLPRDDEQFF. Supplemented by reference TRBV5-1 and TRBJ2-1, the full variable domain reads KAGVTQTPRYLIKTRGQQVTLSCSPISGHRSVSWYQQTPGQGLQFLFEYFSETQRNKGNFPGRFSGRQFSNSRSEMNVSTLELGDSALYLCASSLPRDDEQFFGPGTRLTVL.

The genes are TRBV2 and TRBJ2-3, with D possibly being TRBD1 or TRBD2 (5 bases each). Trimming cost V 5 bases and J 0 bases, with 12 bases left between them. The CDR3 is made up of 15 amino acids. Germline V gene lookup returns CDR1 SNHLY and CDR2 FYNNEI. This CDR3 reads CASSFLGVSTDTQYF. The CDR3 coding sequence is TGTGCCAGCAGTTTTTTGGGGGTTAGCACAGATACGCAGTATTTT.

This chain uses TRBV19 with TRBJ2-1; D is perhaps TRBD1 (5 bases). V lost 0 bases to trimming and J lost 5 bases, with 5 bases between them. There are 13 residues in the CDR3. Germline loops: CDR1 LNHDA, CDR2 SQIVND (reference sequence). The CDR3 here is CASSIEGDNEQFF. The CDR3 DNA follows: TGTGCCAGTAGTATAGAAGGGGACAATGAGCAGTTCTTC.

The rearrangement joins TRBV7-9 to TRBJ2-3; possibly TRBD1 for D (6 bases). The CDR3 covers 16 residues. The V gene's germline CDR1 is SEHNR and CDR2 FQNEAQ (reference sequence). V shed 1 base and J shed 6 bases, with 17 bases lying between them. CDR3 region: CASSLELGARGDTQYF. The CDR3 coding sequence is TGTGCCAGCAGCTTAGAGTTGGGGGCCAGGGGTGATACGCAGTATTTT. Based on the CDR3 plus reference TRBV7-9 and TRBJ2-3, the full variable domain is DTGVSQNPRHKITKRGQNVTFRCDPISEHNRLYWYRQTLGQGPEFLTYFQNEAQLEKSRLLSDRFSAERPKGSFSTLEIQRTEQGDSAMYLCASSLELGARGDTQYFGPGTRLTVL.

The rearrangement links TRBV4-3 to TRBJ1-1; D is possibly TRBD1 (6 bases). The V gene lost 4 bases and the J gene lost 5 bases, with 14 bases spanning the gap. Germline values: CDR1 LGHNA, CDR2 YSLEER. The CDR3 totals 14 residues. CDR3 sequence reads: CASSRGGGRTEAFF. The CDR3 bases are TGCGCCAGCAGCCGCGGGGGGGGGCGAACTGAAGCTTTCTTT.

V gene TRBV6-1 combines with J gene TRBJ1-5, with 9 bases matching TRBD1. Germline V gene data show CDR1 as MNHNS and CDR2 as SASEGT. The trim removed 3 bases at V and 0 bases at J, leaving 3 bases unmatched. The CDR3 length is 16 residues. CDR3 sequence: CASSDWTGASNQPQHF. DNA of the CDR3: TGTGCCAGCAGTGATTGGACAGGGGCTAGCAATCAGCCCCAGCATTTT.